These T cell receptor beta chains were read from a single sample in a study of T-cell memory formation after mild COVID-19. MiXCR, run by TCRdb on the 5' RACE reads, gives a single entry per CDR3 protein. The repertoire holds 150,000 to 200,000 distinct CDR3 sequences, with 11% as singletons. What was sequenced was PBMCs or a T cell subset sorted from them (not recorded which). These receptors were taken from a man aged 18 to 30 who had mild COVID-19 (a few samples of this study predate the infection). Cell type and time point are not known. The CDR3 runs from the conserved cysteine through the conserved F or W. D genes are given only for firm matches. Clone size is shown for a subset of rows, as once, few, many or a class of expanded clone.

size: .
D: TRBD2
J: TRBJ2-7
V: TRBV2
DNA: TGTGCCAGCGGACTAGCGGGTACCCAGGGAGAGCAGTACTTC
CDR3: CASGLAGTQGEQYF

size: few
D: .
J: TRBJ2-5
V: TRBV2
DNA: TGTGCCAGGGCGGCCTCGTACCAAGAGACCCAGTACTTC
CDR3: CARAASYQETQYF

size: .
D: .
J: TRBJ1-1
V: TRBV7-2
DNA: TGTGCCAGCAGCGTAGACAGCGCCGAAGCTTTCTTT
CDR3: CASSVDSAEAFF

size: few
D: .
J: TRBJ1-4
V: TRBV15
DNA: TGTGCCACCAGCAGCCCCCCGGGTGGTGAAAAACTGTTTTTT
CDR3: CATSSPPGGEKLFF

size: .
D: .
J: TRBJ1-2
V: TRBV12-3/TRBV12-4
DNA: TGTGCCAGCAGTTTGGGGGGGTCTGGCTACACCTTC
CDR3: CASSLGGSGYTF

size: few
D: .
J: TRBJ1-5
V: TRBV5-8
DNA: TGTGCCAGCAGCTTATGGGCAGGGATAGGCAATCAGCCCCAGCATTTT
CDR3: CASSLWAGIGNQPQHF

size: many
D: .
J: TRBJ1-4
V: TRBV12-3/TRBV12-4
DNA: TGTGCCAGCAGCCCCGGCGGGGGACGTGAAAAACTGTTTTTT
CDR3: CASSPGGGREKLFF

size: .
D: TRBD2
J: TRBJ2-1
V: TRBV7-6
DNA: TGTGCCAGCAGCCCAATGGGACTAGCGGGGGCTTACAATGAGCAGTTCTTC
CDR3: CASSPMGLAGAYNEQFF

size: few
D: .
J: TRBJ2-1
V: TRBV12-3/TRBV12-4
DNA: TGTGCCAGCATCTTGGACAATGAGCAGTTCTTC
CDR3: CASILDNEQFF

size: few
D: .
J: TRBJ2-6
V: TRBV27
DNA: TGTGCCACCGCTTTAGAGTCTGGGGCCAACGTCCTGACTTTC
CDR3: CATALESGANVLTF

size: few
D: .
J: TRBJ2-5
V: TRBV24-1
DNA: TGTGCCACCAGTGATCCCAGGGGCTCTTCGGAGACCCAGTACTTC
CDR3: CATSDPRGSSETQYF